A selection of T cell receptor beta chains follows, all from one sample in a study of cytomegalovirus exposure and HLA in healthy donors. Clones were sequenced by immunoSEQ multiplex PCR, and TCRdb holds only the in-frame ones, with some missing. Among under 150,000 clones listed, 65% to 80% were seen once. The sample was PBMCs. All receptors come from a woman in her forties in good health and CMV-seronegative. Both conserved end residues are part of each CDR3. Each record gives: D gene, V gene, clone size, J gene, CDR3 DNA, CDR3 protein. A D gene is named only where the DNA matches it firmly. Clone size is given for some rows only: seen once, a few or many times, or a class if the clone is expanded.

d_call: TRBD1
v_call: TRBV27
clone_size: few
j_call: TRBJ1-2
cdr3_nt: TGTGCCAGCAGTGAGGACAGGGACTATGGCTACACCTTC
cdr3_aa: CASSEDRDYGYTF

d_call: .
v_call: TRBV4-1
clone_size: once
j_call: TRBJ2-3
cdr3_nt: TGCGCCAGCAGCCAAGGGAGGGCCGGGGGAGATACGCAGTATTTT
cdr3_aa: CASSQGRAGGDTQYF

d_call: .
v_call: TRBV5-1
clone_size: .
j_call: TRBJ2-5
cdr3_nt: TGCGCCAGCAGTCTGGAGGACTTCCAAGAGACCCAGTACTTC
cdr3_aa: CASSLEDFQETQYF

d_call: .
v_call: TRBV30
clone_size: few
j_call: TRBJ1-6
cdr3_nt: TGTGCCTGGAGTGTGCAGGGTAATTCACCCCTCCACTTT
cdr3_aa: CAWSVQGNSPLHF

d_call: TRBD1
v_call: TRBV19
clone_size: .
j_call: TRBJ1-2
cdr3_nt: TGTGCCAGTAGTATGGGACAGGCCTATGGCTACACCTTC
cdr3_aa: CASSMGQAYGYTF

d_call: .
v_call: TRBV7-2
clone_size: .
j_call: TRBJ2-5
cdr3_nt: TGTGCCAGCAGCCCCCGTCCTGAGACCCAGTACTTC
cdr3_aa: CASSPRPETQYF

d_call: .
v_call: TRBV5-1
clone_size: .
j_call: TRBJ1-2
cdr3_nt: TGCGCCAGCAGCTTGGCCGGCAGGGGAGGCTACACCTTC
cdr3_aa: CASSLAGRGGYTF

d_call: TRBD1
v_call: TRBV5-1
clone_size: few
j_call: TRBJ1-1
cdr3_nt: TGCGCCAGCAGACGACTCGAGGGACAGGGTGAAGCTTTCTTT
cdr3_aa: CASRRLEGQGEAFF

d_call: TRBD2
v_call: TRBV5-1
clone_size: .
j_call: TRBJ2-7
cdr3_nt: TGCGCCAGCAGCCCCAGCCTTCTAGCGGGAGGGCCCTACGAGCAGTACTTC
cdr3_aa: CASSPSLLAGGPYEQYF

d_call: TRBD2
v_call: TRBV5-1
clone_size: few
j_call: TRBJ2-2
cdr3_nt: TGCGCCAGCAGATTATACGGGGGGTCCACCGGGGAGCTGTTTTTT
cdr3_aa: CASRLYGGSTGELFF

d_call: .
v_call: TRBV2
clone_size: .
j_call: TRBJ2-1
cdr3_nt: TGTGCCAGCAGTCCCTTGCCGGGTTCCACCTACAATGAGCAGTTCTTC
cdr3_aa: CASSPLPGSTYNEQFF

d_call: .
v_call: TRBV18
clone_size: .
j_call: TRBJ2-5
cdr3_nt: TGTGCCAGCTCACCACCAGGGGACTCCCCAAGAGAGCAGTACTTC
cdr3_aa: CASSPPGDSPREQYF

d_call: .
v_call: TRBV19
clone_size: .
j_call: TRBJ1-5
cdr3_nt: TGTGCCAGTAGTAGGTGGGTGGGAGGGGGGAAAGGCCCTCAGCCCCAGCATTTT
cdr3_aa: CASSRWVGGGKGPQPQHF

d_call: TRBD1
v_call: TRBV6-5
clone_size: .
j_call: TRBJ1-3
cdr3_nt: TGTGCCAGCAGTACGAACCCGGGACAGGGATCGACCATATATTTT
cdr3_aa: CASSTNPGQGSTIYF

d_call: .
v_call: TRBV28
clone_size: .
j_call: TRBJ2-2
cdr3_nt: TGTGCCAGCAGTTTCGTGGGGGCAGGGGAGCTGTTTTTT
cdr3_aa: CASSFVGAGELFF

d_call: TRBD1
v_call: TRBV7-9
clone_size: .
j_call: TRBJ1-2
cdr3_nt: TGTTCCAGCAGCCTAGGGACAGTTATTAACTATGGCTACACCTTC
cdr3_aa: CSSSLGTVINYGYTF

d_call: .
v_call: TRBV27
clone_size: .
j_call: TRBJ2-5
cdr3_nt: TGTGCCAGCAGTTTACTTGGGAGCCCGGAGACCCAGTACTTC
cdr3_aa: CASSLLGSPETQYF

d_call: .
v_call: TRBV7-9
clone_size: few
j_call: TRBJ1-2
cdr3_nt: TGTGCCAGCAGCCAGCGGGACGGCCTCTATTTCTATGGCTACACCTTC
cdr3_aa: CASSQRDGLYFYGYTF

d_call: .
v_call: TRBV7-5
clone_size: .
j_call: TRBJ1-1
cdr3_nt: TGTGTCAGAAGCTTAGACAAATCGGACAGAATCTATGAAGCTTTCTTT
cdr3_aa: CVRSLDKSDRIYEAFF

d_call: TRBD1
v_call: TRBV6-1
clone_size: .
j_call: TRBJ1-2
cdr3_nt: TGTGCCAGCACCACGACAGGGAGATCTGGTGGCTACACCTTC
cdr3_aa: CASTTTGRSGGYTF

d_call: .
v_call: TRBV6-1
clone_size: .
j_call: TRBJ2-1
cdr3_nt: TGTGCCAGCAGTGAAAAGTGGGAGCCCTACAATGAGCAGTTCTTC
cdr3_aa: CASSEKWEPYNEQFF

d_call: .
v_call: TRBV10-3
clone_size: few
j_call: TRBJ1-1
cdr3_nt: TGTGCCATCAGTGCGGCAGGAGGGAACACTGAAGCTTTCTTT
cdr3_aa: CAISAAGGNTEAFF

d_call: TRBD1
v_call: TRBV5-4
clone_size: .
j_call: TRBJ1-6
cdr3_nt: TGTGCCAGCGGGAACGACAGGGTGTTGAATTCACCCCTCCACTTT
cdr3_aa: CASGNDRVLNSPLHF

d_call: TRBD2
v_call: TRBV11-2
clone_size: few
j_call: TRBJ2-1
cdr3_nt: TGTGCCAGCAGCGCCCCCCAGGAGCTAGCGGGAAAGCAGTTCTTC
cdr3_aa: CASSAPQELAGKQFF

d_call: .
v_call: TRBV7-9
clone_size: .
j_call: TRBJ2-7
cdr3_nt: TGTGCCAGCAGCTTAGAGGGGGGGAGCGCCTCCTACGAGCAGTACTTC
cdr3_aa: CASSLEGGSASYEQYF

d_call: .
v_call: TRBV6-5
clone_size: .
j_call: TRBJ2-7
cdr3_nt: TGTGCCAGCAGTTTAGAGGGAAGGGAAGGCTCCTACGAGCAGTACTTC
cdr3_aa: CASSLEGREGSYEQYF

d_call: TRBD2
v_call: TRBV15
clone_size: once
j_call: TRBJ2-1
cdr3_nt: TGTGCCACCAGCGGGAGACTAGCGGGGGGGCCCGGTCCGTCCTACAATGAGCAGTTCTTC
cdr3_aa: CATSGRLAGGPGPSYNEQFF

d_call: .
v_call: TRBV6-6
clone_size: .
j_call: TRBJ2-1
cdr3_nt: TGTGCCAGCAGTTATGGGGGGAGCTCCTACAATGAGCAGTTCTTC
cdr3_aa: CASSYGGSSYNEQFF

d_call: .
v_call: TRBV27
clone_size: .
j_call: TRBJ1-5
cdr3_nt: TGTGCCAGTACATCGGGAGTCGATCAGCCCCAGCATTTT
cdr3_aa: CASTSGVDQPQHF

d_call: TRBD1
v_call: TRBV9
clone_size: .
j_call: TRBJ1-2
cdr3_nt: TGTGCCAGCAGCGTGCGGACAGGGGACTATGGCTACACCTTC
cdr3_aa: CASSVRTGDYGYTF

d_call: .
v_call: TRBV28
clone_size: .
j_call: TRBJ1-4
cdr3_nt: TGTGCCAGCACCCCTAGCAGGTGGAGATCTGCTGAAAAACTGTTTTTT
cdr3_aa: CASTPSRWRSAEKLFF

d_call: .
v_call: TRBV29-1
clone_size: .
j_call: TRBJ2-3
cdr3_nt: TGCACCTACGAGGGGGGAGGGTACACAGATACGCAGTATTTT
cdr3_aa: CTYEGGGYTDTQYF

d_call: .
v_call: TRBV29-1
clone_size: .
j_call: TRBJ1-2
cdr3_nt: TGCAGCGTTGATAGTGCGGGGGCAGGCTATGGCTACACCTTC
cdr3_aa: CSVDSAGAGYGYTF

d_call: .
v_call: TRBV10-1
clone_size: few
j_call: TRBJ1-4
cdr3_nt: TGCGCCAGCAGTGACAGGGCCCCAACTAATGAAAAACTGTTTTTT
cdr3_aa: CASSDRAPTNEKLFF

d_call: .
v_call: TRBV7-6
clone_size: .
j_call: TRBJ1-1
cdr3_nt: TGTGCCAGCAGCCAAGACAGGAACACTGAAGCTTTCTTT
cdr3_aa: CASSQDRNTEAFF

d_call: TRBD1
v_call: TRBV5-8
clone_size: .
j_call: TRBJ1-2
cdr3_nt: TGTGCCAGCAGCTTGTGGGAGCGACAGGGCTATGGCTACACCTTC
cdr3_aa: CASSLWERQGYGYTF

d_call: .
v_call: TRBV5-1
clone_size: .
j_call: TRBJ2-3
cdr3_nt: TGCGCCAGCAGCCTTAGCGCCGATACGCAGTATTTT
cdr3_aa: CASSLSADTQYF

d_call: TRBD1
v_call: TRBV11-2
clone_size: once
j_call: TRBJ2-3
cdr3_nt: TGTGCCAGCAGCTTAATGATGAGCGGGACAGGGGATACGCAGTATTTT
cdr3_aa: CASSLMMSGTGDTQYF

d_call: TRBD1
v_call: TRBV6-5
clone_size: once
j_call: TRBJ2-5
cdr3_nt: TGTGCCAGCAGTTACGTACAGGGGCCCCAAGAGACCCAGTACTTC
cdr3_aa: CASSYVQGPQETQYF

d_call: TRBD2
v_call: TRBV10-2
clone_size: .
j_call: TRBJ2-1
cdr3_nt: TGCGCCAGCAGGGGTAGCGGGGGGGCAAAGTCCTACAATGAGCAGTTCTTC
cdr3_aa: CASRGSGGAKSYNEQFF

d_call: TRBD1
v_call: TRBV7-9
clone_size: once
j_call: TRBJ1-1
cdr3_nt: TGTGCCAGCAGCGTGGGACAGGGCGGGACTGAAGCTTTCTTT
cdr3_aa: CASSVGQGGTEAFF

d_call: .
v_call: TRBV6-1
clone_size: .
j_call: TRBJ2-7
cdr3_nt: TGTGCCAGCAGTGATCGGGGTAGGTACGAGCAGTACTTC
cdr3_aa: CASSDRGRYEQYF

d_call: .
v_call: TRBV6-1
clone_size: .
j_call: TRBJ1-6
cdr3_nt: TGTGCCAGCAGGGCAGGGAACCCCTCGGCCCTCCACTTT
cdr3_aa: CASRAGNPSALHF

d_call: TRBD2
v_call: TRBV7-9
clone_size: .
j_call: TRBJ2-7
cdr3_nt: TGTTCCAGCTCCTCGACTAGCGGATCCTACGAGCAGTACTTC
cdr3_aa: CSSSSTSGSYEQYF

d_call: .
v_call: TRBV6-5
clone_size: .
j_call: TRBJ2-5
cdr3_nt: TGTGCCAGCAGTGTACAGCCTACTCAAGAGACCCAGTACTTC
cdr3_aa: CASSVQPTQETQYF

d_call: .
v_call: TRBV5-1
clone_size: .
j_call: TRBJ1-1
cdr3_nt: TGCGCCAGCAGCTCGTGGGTCATAAGCGCCGGAAAACAAACGAACACTGAAGCTTTCTTT
cdr3_aa: CASSSWVISAGKQTNTEAFF

d_call: TRBD1
v_call: TRBV6-4
clone_size: .
j_call: TRBJ1-1
cdr3_nt: TGTGCCAGCAGCGAAGATACAGGGGTGAACACTGAAGCTTTCTTT
cdr3_aa: CASSEDTGVNTEAFF

d_call: .
v_call: TRBV19
clone_size: once
j_call: TRBJ2-3
cdr3_nt: TGTGCCAGTAGTTATAAGCGGGGCACAGATACGCAGTATTTT
cdr3_aa: CASSYKRGTDTQYF

d_call: TRBD1
v_call: TRBV7-9
clone_size: .
j_call: TRBJ1-1
cdr3_nt: TGTGCCAGCAGCTTTGAGAGGGGGCGGGGAGCTTTCTTT
cdr3_aa: CASSFERGRGAFF

d_call: .
v_call: TRBV19
clone_size: .
j_call: TRBJ1-2
cdr3_nt: TGTGCCAGTAGTGACCCGGAGGAAGCTGGCTACACCTTC
cdr3_aa: CASSDPEEAGYTF

d_call: .
v_call: TRBV28
clone_size: few
j_call: TRBJ1-3
cdr3_nt: TGTGCCAGCAGTTTGGGCGGGGGTACTGGAAACACCATATATTTT
cdr3_aa: CASSLGGGTGNTIYF

d_call: .
v_call: TRBV2
clone_size: .
j_call: TRBJ2-1
cdr3_nt: TGTGCCAGCAGTGAAGCGGGGGCATTGGATGAGCAGTTCTTC
cdr3_aa: CASSEAGALDEQFF

d_call: .
v_call: TRBV21-1
clone_size: few
j_call: TRBJ2-5
cdr3_nt: TGTGCCAGCAGCAAAGCTGGGACAGGGGGCCAGTACCAAGAGACCCAGTACTTC
cdr3_aa: CASSKAGTGGQYQETQYF